A selection of T cell receptor beta chains follows, all from one sample in a study of cytomegalovirus exposure and HLA in healthy donors. TCRdb's table, derived via immunoSEQ multiplex PCR, lists solely in-frame clones and lacks some. Of about 190,000 clones in the sample, about nine tenths are singletons; the top ten hold roughly 0.98%. The sequenced sample was PBMCs. Every receptor here comes from a boy aged 2-15 years in good health and CMV-seronegative. Each CDR3 is given with its conserved first and last residue. D genes are given only for firm matches. Expanded clones are given a class, and other clones once, few, many or no size at all.

J,V,size,D,CDR3,DNA
TRBJ1-2,TRBV28,.,.,CASSPSTGLSYGYTF,TGTGCCAGCAGTCCATCGACAGGACTCTCTTATGGCTACACCTTC
TRBJ2-2,TRBV27,.,.,CASSFYARELFF,TGTGCCAGCAGTTTCTACGCTAGGGAGCTGTTTTTT
TRBJ2-5,TRBV6-1,.,.,CASSEVGAGETQYF,TGTGCCAGCAGTGAGGTGGGGGCGGGAGAGACCCAGTACTTC
TRBJ2-1,TRBV2,.,.,CASSSGTHRFF,TGTGCCAGCAGCAGCGGGACACATCGGTTCTTC
TRBJ2-3,TRBV7-9,.,TRBD2,CSSSPESSGWREYF,TGTTCCAGCAGCCCCGAGAGTAGCGGGTGGCGGGAGTATTTT
TRBJ2-7,TRBV4-2,once,.,CASSWGSSDSYEQYF,TGTGCCAGCAGCTGGGGCTCCTCTGACTCCTACGAGCAGTACTTC
TRBJ2-1,TRBV29-1,.,TRBD2,CSVHRTSGSSYNEQFF,TGCAGCGTTCACAGAACTAGCGGCAGCTCCTACAATGAGCAGTTCTTC
TRBJ1-5,TRBV27,.,TRBD1,CASSSDRVIGPQHF,TGTGCCAGCAGTTCGGACAGGGTGATAGGACCCCAGCATTTT
TRBJ2-3,TRBV9,.,TRBD2,CASSVDWRGGSSAQYF,TGTGCCAGCAGCGTAGATTGGCGGGGGGGTTCGTCGGCGCAGTATTTT
TRBJ2-1,TRBV5-4,.,TRBD2,CASSFQRGATSYNEQFF,TGTGCCAGCAGCTTCCAGCGGGGGGCTACCTCCTACAATGAGCAGTTCTTC
TRBJ1-2,TRBV27,.,.,CASSPRPFDGYTF,TGTGCCAGCAGCCCCAGGCCCTTTGATGGCTACACCTTC
TRBJ1-6,TRBV15,.,.,CATSRGTSRDNSPLHF,TGTGCCACCAGCAGGGGGACTTCGCGGGATAATTCACCCCTCCACTTT
TRBJ2-5,TRBV28,.,.,CASLLGGRQETQYF,TGTGCCAGCCTCCTCGGCGGTCGCCAAGAGACCCAGTACTTC
TRBJ2-3,TRBV7-9,once,.,CASSFFVPSTDTQYF,TGTGCCAGCAGCTTCTTCGTCCCTAGCACAGATACGCAGTATTTT
TRBJ2-2,TRBV6-5,.,.,CASSYSSRTNTGELFF,TGTGCCAGCAGTTACAGTTCCAGGACAAACACCGGGGAGCTGTTTTTT
TRBJ2-3,TRBV28,.,.,CASAVTDTQYF,TGTGCCAGCGCAGTCACAGATACGCAGTATTTT
TRBJ2-7,TRBV2,.,.,CASSGQYYEQYF,TGTGCCAGCAGTGGACAATACTACGAGCAGTACTTC
TRBJ2-1,TRBV9,once,TRBD2,CASSDLAGEQFF,TGTGCCAGCAGCGACCTAGCGGGAGAGCAGTTCTTC
TRBJ2-5,TRBV11-2,.,TRBD2,CASSLDRAGGLRGTQYF,TGTGCCAGCAGCTTAGATCGGGCGGGGGGGCTCCGGGGGACCCAGTACTTC
TRBJ1-3,TRBV4-1,.,.,CASSQAPRQRGNTIYF,TGCGCCAGCAGCCAGGCTCCCCGACAGAGGGGAAACACCATATATTTT
TRBJ2-7,TRBV5-4,few,TRBD2,CASSWSAGGSGEQYF,TGTGCCAGCAGCTGGTCAGCGGGGGGGTCGGGGGAGCAGTACTTC
TRBJ1-5,TRBV27,once,TRBD1,CASSLTGVGNQPQHF,TGTGCCAGCAGTTTAACAGGGGTGGGCAATCAGCCCCAGCATTTT
TRBJ1-1,TRBV5-1,.,.,CASSLAGQREAFF,TGCGCCAGCAGCTTGGCCGGACAACGTGAAGCTTTCTTT
TRBJ1-4,TRBV27,few,.,CASSLSQGGEKLFF,TGTGCCAGCAGTTTGAGTCAGGGTGGCGAAAAACTGTTTTTT
TRBJ2-7,TRBV6-6,.,.,CASGRTAEISYEQYF,TGTGCCAGCGGTAGGACAGCCGAGATTTCCTACGAGCAGTACTTC
TRBJ1-2,TRBV30,.,.,CAWSVGGDRSYTF,TGTGCCTGGAGTGTAGGTGGAGACAGGAGCTACACCTTC
TRBJ1-5,TRBV6-1,.,TRBD1,CASTEGGQSFSNQPQHF,TGTGCCAGCACTGAGGGGGGACAGTCATTTAGCAATCAGCCCCAGCATTTT
TRBJ1-3,TRBV6-1,few,TRBD1,CASGTVLNTIYF,TGTGCCAGCGGGACAGTTCTAAACACCATATATTTT
TRBJ1-1,TRBV18,.,.,CASSPAAGLLNTEAFF,TGTGCCAGCTCGCCGGCGGCGGGACTTTTGAACACTGAAGCTTTCTTT
TRBJ1-4,TRBV5-1,few,.,CASSLGGSVFEKLFF,TGCGCCAGCAGCTTGGGGGGCTCGGTTTTCGAAAAACTGTTTTTT
TRBJ1-2,TRBV6-5,once,.,CASSYLRQDGYTF,TGTGCCAGCAGTTACCTCAGACAGGATGGCTACACCTTC
TRBJ2-1,TRBV30,.,.,CAWRPRQYNEQFF,TGTGCCTGGAGACCTCGACAGTACAATGAGCAGTTCTTC
TRBJ1-3,TRBV28,once,TRBD1,CASSLPGQGSGNTIYF,TGTGCCAGCAGTCTTCCGGGACAGGGCTCTGGAAACACCATATATTTT
TRBJ2-7,TRBV28,.,TRBD2,CASSRTGAWTSGNYEQYF,TGTGCCAGCAGCAGGACAGGGGCCTGGACTAGCGGGAACTACGAGCAGTACTTC
TRBJ2-7,TRBV9,.,TRBD1,CASSVGGTGGAYEQYF,TGTGCCAGCAGCGTAGGCGGGACAGGGGGCGCCTACGAGCAGTACTTC
TRBJ1-1,TRBV28,.,.,CASRPPVFAGLNTEAFF,TGTGCCAGCAGACCCCCCGTGTTCGCGGGGCTTAACACTGAAGCTTTCTTT
TRBJ2-6,TRBV7-9,few,.,CASIPPGSGANVLTF,TGTGCCAGCATCCCCCCCGGCTCTGGGGCCAACGTCCTGACTTTC
TRBJ1-1,TRBV13,once,.,CASSLGPRADEAFF,TGTGCCAGCAGCTTAGGCCCCAGGGCCGATGAAGCTTTCTTT
TRBJ1-1,TRBV6-5,.,TRBD1,CASSSRTGWSSFF,TGTGCCAGCAGCTCAAGGACAGGGTGGAGCTCTTTCTTT
TRBJ2-3,TRBV6-5,once,TRBD2,CASGLAESTDTQYF,TGTGCCAGCGGACTAGCGGAGAGCACAGATACGCAGTATTTT
TRBJ2-7,TRBV5-1,.,TRBD2,CASSRGTSGREYEQYF,TGCGCCAGCAGCCGGGGGACTAGCGGGAGGGAGTACGAGCAGTACTTC
TRBJ2-1,TRBV5-1,.,TRBD2,CASSLAGPSYNEQFF,TGCGCCAGCAGCCTAGCGGGGCCGTCCTACAATGAGCAGTTCTTC
TRBJ2-1,TRBV14,.,TRBD2,CASSQGFWRGSHNEQFF,TGTGCCAGCAGCCAAGGATTCTGGCGGGGGTCCCACAATGAGCAGTTCTTC
TRBJ1-2,TRBV27,.,.,CASSGQNGYTF,TGTGCCAGCTCAGGACAGAATGGCTACACCTTC
TRBJ2-7,TRBV28,.,.,CASSLRRPLGEQYF,TGTGCCAGCAGTTTACGGCGGCCACTTGGCGAGCAGTACTTC
TRBJ2-4,TRBV30,once,.,CAWSVVRNPGATGERNIQYF,TGTGCCTGGAGTGTAGTCCGGAATCCAGGGGCGACTGGGGAACGAAACATTCAGTACTTC
TRBJ2-7,TRBV6-5,.,.,CASSYSAGEQYF,TGTGCCAGCAGTTACTCTGCGGGCGAGCAGTACTTC
TRBJ2-1,TRBV4-1,once,.,CASSQVRVAPPYNEQFF,TGCGCCAGCAGCCAAGTTCGCGTAGCGCCTCCCTACAATGAGCAGTTCTTC
TRBJ2-4,TRBV5-6,few,.,CASSFVTVNIQYF,TGTGCCAGCAGCTTCGTTACGGTTAACATTCAGTACTTC
TRBJ1-3,TRBV6-5,.,.,CASGRGSGSGNTIYF,TGTGCCAGCGGGAGGGGATCGGGCTCTGGAAACACCATATATTTT
TRBJ1-1,TRBV27,.,.,CASSARGRLSHTEAFF,TGTGCCAGCAGCGCGCGGGGGCGACTAAGTCACACTGAAGCTTTCTTT
TRBJ2-7,TRBV7-9,.,.,CSIIEGGEQYF,TGTTCCATTATAGAGGGGGGGGAGCAGTACTTC
TRBJ2-5,TRBV5-1,.,TRBD2,CASSLSLAGALYQETQYF,TGCGCCAGCAGCTTGTCACTAGCGGGGGCCTTGTACCAAGAGACCCAGTACTTC
TRBJ2-2,TRBV5-1,.,.,CASSLTGTPTGELFF,TGCGCCAGCAGCTTGACCGGGACTCCCACCGGGGAGCTGTTTTTT
TRBJ1-1,TRBV19,.,TRBD1,CASSQGVEDTEAFF,TGTGCCAGTAGTCAGGGGGTGGAGGACACTGAAGCTTTCTTT